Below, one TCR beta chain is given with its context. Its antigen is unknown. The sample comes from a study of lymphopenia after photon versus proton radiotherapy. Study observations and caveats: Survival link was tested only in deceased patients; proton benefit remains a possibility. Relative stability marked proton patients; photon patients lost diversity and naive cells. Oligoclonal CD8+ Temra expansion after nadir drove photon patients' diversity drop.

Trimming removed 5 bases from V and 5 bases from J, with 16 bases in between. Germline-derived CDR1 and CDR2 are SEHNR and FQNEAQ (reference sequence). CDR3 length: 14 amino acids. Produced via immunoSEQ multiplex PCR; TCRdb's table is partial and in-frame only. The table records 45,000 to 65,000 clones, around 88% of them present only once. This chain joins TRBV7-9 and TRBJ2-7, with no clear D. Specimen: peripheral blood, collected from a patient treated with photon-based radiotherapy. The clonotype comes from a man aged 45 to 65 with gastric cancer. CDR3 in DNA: TGTGCCAGCAGCCCCTTTAGAGGACGCAACGAGCAGTACTTC. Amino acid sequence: CASSPFRGRNEQYF. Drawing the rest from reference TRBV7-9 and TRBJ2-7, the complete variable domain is DTGVSQNPRHKITKRGQNVTFRCDPISEHNRLYWYRQTLGQGPEFLTYFQNEAQLEKSRLLSDRFSAERPKGSFSTLEIQRTEQGDSAMYLCASSPFRGRNEQYFGPGTRLTVT.